A single sample is the source of the 29 T cell receptor beta chains below, sequenced in a study of OX40 agonist ivuxolimab in advanced cancers. Using immunoSEQ multiplex PCR, the repertoire was profiled, and TCRdb retains in-frame clones only, with some absent. This sample has 100,000 to 140,000 clones, with around 93% found just once. The sample here was CD4+ or CD8+ T cells sorted from blood, taken in a trial of the OX40 agonist ivuxolimab. These receptors came from an adult with an advanced solid tumor such as melanoma, head and neck, liver or kidney cancer.

The chain links TRBV28 to TRBJ1-5, with 8 bases matching TRBD1. Germline V lookup: CDR1 MDHEN, CDR2 SYDVKM. J lost 2 bases, V lost 6 bases, and 9 bases had no gene match. The CDR3 extends over 16 amino acids. CDR3 DNA: TGTGCCAGCAGCCCCGCCCCAGGGGGCGGCAATCAGCCCCAGCATTTT. Translation gives CASSPAPGGGNQPQHF.

The CDR3 sequence is CASSPIGTSGTNEQFF. For the CDR3, the DNA is TGTGCCAGCTCACCAATCGGCACTAGCGGGACCAATGAGCAGTTCTTC. This chain joins TRBV18 and TRBJ2-1; TRBD2 matches at 10 bases. Trimming took 2 bases from V and 6 from J; bases not matched to a gene: 7. The CDR3 extends over 16 amino acids. Looked up from germline, CDR1 is KGHSH and CDR2 is LQKENI.

This sequence joins TRBV1 and TRBJ2-2; the DNA was not used to check the table's D call, TRBD2. TRBV1 counts as a pseudogene. The CDR3 length is 16 residues. The DNA of the CDR3 is TGCACCCCCAGCCCTGCCGCGGGAGGTGGTACCGGGGAGCTGTTTTTT. Protein product: CTPSPAAGGGTGELFF.

The chain carries TRBV28 and TRBJ1-1; TRBD1 agrees at 10 bases. The CDR3 totals 18 residues. Germline V gene sequence: CDR1 MDHEN, CDR2 SYDVKM. The ends lost 2 bases at V and 2 bases at J; junction bases unmatched: 11. The CDR3 protein is CASSLPSRQTGGNTEAFF. The CDR3 coding sequence is TGTGCCAGCAGTTTACCCTCCCGCCAGACAGGGGGCAACACTGAAGCTTTCTTT.

V and J are TRBV5-1 and TRBJ2-7; TRBD2 might be the D (6 bases). Trimming cost V 5 bases and J 3 bases, with 15 bases left between them. CDR1 SGHRS and CDR2 YFSETQ come from the germline V gene. The CDR3 is 14 residues long. CDR3 residues: CASRIVGGYYEQYF. The CDR3 DNA is TGCGCCAGCAGAATTGTTGGAGGGTACTACGAGCAGTACTTC.

This chain links TRBV4-2 with TRBJ2-7, with TRBD2 as a possible D gene (5 bases). Germline V lookup: CDR1 LGHNA, CDR2 YNFKEQ. The CDR3 has 14 residues. Between the trimmed V and J ends, which lost 0 bases and 2 bases, there was a span of 8 bases. CDR3 nucleotide sequence: TGTGCCAGCAGCCAAGATTTGAGGGCCTACGAGCAGTACTTC. Translating it yields CASSQDLRAYEQYF.

The gene calls are TRBV28 and TRBJ2-2; D remains unclear. Trimming removed 3 bases at V and 4 bases at J, with 9 bases between. The CDR3 runs to 14 residues. The germline CDR1 and CDR2 sequences are MDHEN and SYDVKM. CDR3 in DNA: TGTGCCAGCAGTTTCCCCCAGGCCACCGGGGAGCTGTTTTTT. It yields the protein CASSFPQATGELFF.

This sequence joins TRBV28 and TRBJ1-5; 7 bases align to TRBD1. The CDR3 is 14 residues long. After removal of 5 bases from V and 3 bases from J, the junction contained 4 bases not matched to a gene. Germline values: CDR1 MDHEN, CDR2 SYDVKM. CDR3 DNA sequence: TGTGCCAGCAGTCTGGGGACAGCCAATCAGCCCCAGCATTTT. This encodes CASSLGTANQPQHF. Drawing the rest from reference TRBV28 and TRBJ1-5, the complete variable domain is DVKVTQSSRYLVKRTGEKVFLECVQDMDHENMFWYRQDPGLGLRLIYFSYDVKMKEKGDIPEGYSVSREKKERFSLILESASTNQTSMYLCASSLGTANQPQHFGDGTRLSIL.

The chain employs TRBV13 and TRBJ2-7; D is unclear. This CDR3 is built from 13 residues. Germline CDR1 is PRHDT and CDR2 is FYEKMQ (reference sequence). Trimming shortened V by 5 bases and J by 7 bases, and 15 bases separated the two germline ends. The CDR3 region has the DNA TGTGCCAGCAGCCTAAAGGGCTCCCAAGAGCAGTACTTC. This translates into CASSLKGSQEQYF.

J is TRBJ1-1 and V is TRBV5-1; perhaps TRBD1 as D (6 bases). Germline V gene data show CDR1 as SGHRS and CDR2 as YFSETQ. V lost 4 bases and J lost 0, with 13 bases in between. The CDR3 loop spans 15 amino acids. This CDR3 reads CASSPRTEMNTEAFF. As DNA, the CDR3 is TGCGCCAGCAGCCCCCGGACAGAGATGAACACTGAAGCTTTCTTT.

V gene TRBV27 combines with J gene TRBJ1-2; 8 bases map to TRBD1. V gave up 3 bases and J gave up 4 bases; unmatched junction bases: 13. Germline CDR1 MNHEY, CDR2 SMNVEV (reference sequence). The CDR3 sequence is 17 residues long. For the CDR3, the DNA is TGTGCCAGCAGTTTGTCCCATCCAGGGGGCGGATTCTATGGCTACACCTTC. Its translation is CASSLSHPGGGFYGYTF.

The CDR3 region is CASGNGGLNTEAFF. The CDR3 DNA sequence: TGTGCTAGTGGAAACGGGGGTTTGAACACTGAAGCTTTCTTT. This chain links TRBV12-5 with TRBJ1-1; tentatively, D is TRBD1 (5 bases). The V gene lost 6 bases and the J gene lost 0 bases, with 11 bases spanning the gap. Germline CDR1 and CDR2: LGHNT and FRNRAP. The CDR3 consists of 14 residues.

The CDR3 region has the DNA TGTGCCAGCAGCAGTTCGACAGGGATTCAAGAGACCCAGTACTTC. Translated, it gives CASSSSTGIQETQYF. V gene TRBV9 combines with J gene TRBJ2-5; the match to TRBD1 covers 7 bases. This CDR3 has 15 residues. Trimming removed 4 bases from V and 2 bases from J; junction bases left unmatched: 8. CDR1 SGDLS and CDR2 YYNGEE come from the germline V gene. Filled out from reference TRBV9 and TRBJ2-5, the complete variable domain reads DSGVTQTPKHLITATGQRVTLRCSPRSGDLSVYWYQQSLDQGLQFLIQYYNGEERAKGNILERFSAQQFPDLHSELNLSSLELGDSALYFCASSSSTGIQETQYFGPGTRLLVL.

This clone was found once. This chain joins TRBV28 and TRBJ1-1; D is uncertain. V lost 6 bases and J 4 bases, leaving 15 bases between the germline ends. The V gene's germline CDR1 is MDHEN and CDR2 SYDVKM. The CDR3 loop spans 14 amino acids. The CDR3, as DNA: TGTGCCAGCAGAGGGTTCCGGGGTTTCACTGAAGCTTTCTTT. Protein product: CASRGFRGFTEAFF.

V gene TRBV10-1 combines with J gene TRBJ2-5; tentatively, D is TRBD1 (5 bases). The assigned J gene may be wrong: the sequence end matches TRBJ2-7 better. CDR3 length: 15 residues. Germline CDR1 WNHNN, CDR2 SYGVQD (reference sequence). CDR3 nucleotide sequence: TGCGCCAGCACTGACAGACCACCCAAGTACTACGAGCAGTACTTC. Protein: CASTDRPPKYYEQYF.

The chain couples TRBV10-3 to TRBJ2-7, with 10 bases lining up with TRBD2. Per the germline V gene, CDR1 is ENHRY and CDR2 is SYGVKD. This CDR3 is built from 14 residues. J gave up 4 bases and V 4 bases, and 4 bases lay outside the gene matches. CDR3 DNA: TGTGCCATCAGTGTAGGGACTAGCGAGTACGAGCAGTACTTC. Its protein is CAISVGTSEYEQYF.

This chain uses TRBV27 with TRBJ1-2; D may be TRBD1 (6 bases). V lost 6 bases, J lost 4 bases, and 15 bases lay in between. The CDR3 is 14 amino acids. The germline gives CDR1 MNHEY, CDR2 SMNVEV (reference sequence). CDR3 amino acids: CASSDGTTTYGYTF. The DNA of the CDR3 is TGTGCCAGCAGCGACGGGACAACGACCTATGGCTACACCTTC.

This clone was found many times. The genes are TRBV6-5 and TRBJ1-1, with 9 bases aligning to TRBD1. From germline, CDR1 is MNHEY and CDR2 SVGAGI. Losses at the gene ends were 7 bases for V and 4 bases for J; bases not matched to a gene: 10. The CDR3 length is 15 residues. In DNA, the CDR3 is TGTGCCAGCACCCTAACAGGGGGCCTCGGCACTGAAGCTTTCTTT. Translating it yields CASTLTGGLGTEAFF.

This chain connects TRBV19 to TRBJ1-1; the D is unclear. V dropped 4 bases and J dropped 3 bases, with 21 bases sitting between them. Germline V lookup: CDR1 LNHDA, CDR2 SQIVND (reference sequence). This CDR3 contains 17 residues. CDR3 bases: TGTGCCAGTAGTACCACTCTCGGCCTCGTGGTGGACACTGAAGCTTTCTTT. Its translation is CASSTTLGLVVDTEAFF.

V gene TRBV7-9 combines with J gene TRBJ2-5; D not resolved. V gave up 1 base and J gave up 3 bases, with 9 bases separating them. Germline lookup yields CDR1 SEHNR and CDR2 FQNEAQ (reference sequence). The CDR3 is 14 amino acids. The CDR3 DNA follows: TGTGCCAGCAGCTTAGTGGTCTACGAAGAGACCCAGTACTTC. Translating it yields CASSLVVYEETQYF.

This chain links TRBV18 with TRBJ2-3, with D hard to call. Germline CDR1 and CDR2: KGHSH and LQKENI. CDR3 size: 14 residues. V was shortened by 3 bases and J by 2 bases, with 9 bases between the two germline ends. The CDR3 coding sequence is TGTGCCAGCTCACCCACGCTAGACACAGATACGCAGTATTTT. Its protein is CASSPTLDTDTQYF.

The chain links TRBV28 to TRBJ2-7; the D gene is possibly TRBD2 (6 bases). The ends were cut back, 5 bases at V and 6 bases at J, with 20 bases in the middle. CDR1 MDHEN and CDR2 SYDVKM come from the germline V gene. This CDR3 contains 15 residues. DNA of the CDR3: TGTGCCAGCAGTCCCCCCGGGACTTCTCTGGGCGAGCAGTACTTC. It encodes CASSPPGTSLGEQYF.

V usage is TRBV6-1 and J usage is TRBJ1-5, with D perhaps matching TRBD1 (5 bases). The CDR3 has 13 amino acids. V was clipped by 7 bases and J by 6 bases, with 13 bases between them. The germline gives CDR1 MNHNS, CDR2 SASEGT. The CDR3 nucleotides are TGTGCCAGCACCCGCGGGACGAGTCAGCCCCAGCATTTT. Protein: CASTRGTSQPQHF.

The rearrangement joins TRBV5-1 to TRBJ2-3; TRBD2 aligns across 11 bases. The V segment lost 1 base and the J segment 2 bases; nucleotides outside the gene matches: 6. This CDR3 is 17 amino acids long. Germline V CDR1 and CDR2: SGHRS, YFSETQ. Written as DNA, the CDR3 is TGCGCCAGCAGCTTGTTGCTAGCGGGAGGCCCCACAGATACGCAGTATTTT. Translation gives CASSLLLAGGPTDTQYF.

CDR3 protein: CASSLRYPADYGYTF. In DNA form, the CDR3 reads TGTGCCAGCAGCTTAAGGTACCCGGCGGACTATGGCTACACCTTC. The chain couples TRBV7-8 to TRBJ1-2; the D is unclear. V lost 2 bases, J lost 3 bases, and 13 bases lay in between. Germline values: CDR1 SGHVS, CDR2 FQNEAQ. There are 15 residues in the CDR3. Together with reference TRBV7-8 and TRBJ1-2, the CDR3 gives the full variable domain: GAGVSQSPRYKVAKRGQDVALRCDPISGHVSLFWYQQALGQGPEFLTYFQNEAQLDKSGLPSDRFFAERPEGSVSTLKIQRTQQEDSAVYLCASSLRYPADYGYTFGSGTRLTVV.

CDR3 nucleotide sequence: TGCGCCAGCAGCTTGGTTGTGAACACTGAAGCTTTCTTT. Protein sequence: CASSLVVNTEAFF. V and J are TRBV5-1 and TRBJ1-1; D remains unclear. Per the germline V gene, CDR1 is SGHRS and CDR2 is YFSETQ. The CDR3 has 13 amino acids. V gave up 0 bases and J gave up 0 bases, with 3 bases separating them.

This sequence joins TRBV6-5 and TRBJ2-3; the match to TRBD2 covers 7 bases. This CDR3 has 15 residues. V lost 1 base and J lost 3; bases outside the gene matches: 4. Looked up from germline, CDR1 is MNHEY and CDR2 is SVGAGI. The CDR3 DNA is TGTGCCAGCAGTTACTTAAGCGGGAATACAGATACGCAGTATTTT. It yields the protein CASSYLSGNTDTQYF.

The chain carries TRBV28 and TRBJ1-6; D uncertain. CDR3 length: 18 amino acids. V shed 7 bases and J shed 0 bases, with 19 bases lying between them. Per the germline V gene, CDR1 is MDHEN and CDR2 is SYDVKM. CDR3: CASTDPRATSSYNSPLHF. CDR3 DNA sequence: TGTGCCAGCACCGACCCCCGGGCAACGAGCTCCTATAATTCACCCCTCCACTTT. Variable domain in full (rest from reference TRBV28 and TRBJ1-6): DVKVTQSSRYLVKRTGEKVFLECVQDMDHENMFWYRQDPGLGLRLIYFSYDVKMKEKGDIPEGYSVSREKKERFSLILESASTNQTSMYLCASTDPRATSSYNSPLHFGNGTRLTVT.

This chain links TRBV27 with TRBJ2-1, with 10 bases that match TRBD2. The length of the CDR3 is 17 residues. The trim removed 4 bases at V and 8 bases at J, leaving 14 bases unmatched. Per the germline V gene, CDR1 is MNHEY and CDR2 is SMNVEV (reference sequence). CDR3 sequence: CASSSRAASGRGDEQFF. CDR3 coding DNA: TGTGCCAGCAGTTCCCGTGCGGCTAGCGGGAGAGGCGATGAGCAGTTCTTC.